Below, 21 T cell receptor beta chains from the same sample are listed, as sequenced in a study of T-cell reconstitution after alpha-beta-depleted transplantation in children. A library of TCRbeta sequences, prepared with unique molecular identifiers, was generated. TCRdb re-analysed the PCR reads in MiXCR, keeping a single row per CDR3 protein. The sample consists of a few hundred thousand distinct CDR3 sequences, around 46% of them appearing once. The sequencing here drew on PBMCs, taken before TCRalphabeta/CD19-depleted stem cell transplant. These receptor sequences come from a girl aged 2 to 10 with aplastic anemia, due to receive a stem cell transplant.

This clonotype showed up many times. This CDR3 is CASSFCNYFYEQYF. The CDR3 DNA is TGTGCCAGCAGCTTTTGCAACTACTTCTACGAGCAGTACTTC. This chain joins TRBV7-4 and TRBJ2-7, with D unclear. The germline gives CDR1 SGHVT, CDR2 SQSDAQ. CDR3 size: 14 residues. With 3 bases removed from V and 3 bases from J, the gap between germline ends came to 12 bases.

CDR3 sequence reads: CASSLRFQERSTDTQYF. The DNA for the CDR3 is TGTGCCAGCAGTTTAAGGTTTCAGGAGCGGAGCACAGATACGCAGTATTTT. The rearrangement links TRBV12-3 or TRBV12-4 to TRBJ2-3, with D maybe TRBD2 (5 bases). The V end lost 2 bases, the J end lost 0 bases, and 15 bases lay between the germline ends. This CDR3 has 17 residues.

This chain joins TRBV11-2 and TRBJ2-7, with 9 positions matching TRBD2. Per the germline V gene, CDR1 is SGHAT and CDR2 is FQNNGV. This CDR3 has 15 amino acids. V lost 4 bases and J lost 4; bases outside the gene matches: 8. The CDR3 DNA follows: TGTGCCAGCAGCTCCGTAGCGGGAGTGTTGTACGAGCAGTACTTC. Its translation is CASSSVAGVLYEQYF.

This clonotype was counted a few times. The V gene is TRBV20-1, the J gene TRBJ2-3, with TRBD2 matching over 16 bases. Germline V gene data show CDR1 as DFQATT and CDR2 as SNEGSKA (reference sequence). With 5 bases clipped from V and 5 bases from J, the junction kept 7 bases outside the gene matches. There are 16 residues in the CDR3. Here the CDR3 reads CSAPGTSGRAKDTQYF. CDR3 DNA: TGCAGTGCTCCAGGGACTAGCGGGAGGGCCAAAGATACGCAGTATTTT.

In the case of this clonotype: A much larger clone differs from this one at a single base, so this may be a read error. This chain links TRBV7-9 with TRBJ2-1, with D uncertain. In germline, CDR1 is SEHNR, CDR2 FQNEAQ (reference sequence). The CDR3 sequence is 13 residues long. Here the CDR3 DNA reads TGTGCCAGCAACTTAGTGGAGCGCGATGAGCAGTTCTTC. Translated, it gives CASNLVERDEQFF.

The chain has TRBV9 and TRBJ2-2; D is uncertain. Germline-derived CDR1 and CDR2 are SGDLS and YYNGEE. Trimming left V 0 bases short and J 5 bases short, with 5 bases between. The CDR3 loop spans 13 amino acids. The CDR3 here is CASSVATTGELFF. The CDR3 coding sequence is TGTGCCAGCAGCGTAGCGACAACCGGGGAGCTGTTTTTT. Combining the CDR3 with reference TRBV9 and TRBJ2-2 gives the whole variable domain DSGVTQTPKHLITATGQRVTLRCSPRSGDLSVYWYQQSLDQGLQFLIQYYNGEERAKGNILERFSAQQFPDLHSELNLSSLELGDSALYFCASSVATTGELFFGEGSRLTVL.

The DNA for the CDR3 is TGTGCCAGCTCGCTTGATCAGAGGTCCTACAATGAGCAGTTCTTC. The encoded protein is CASSLDQRSYNEQFF. This rearrangement joins TRBV18 to TRBJ2-1; D gene uncertain. Trimming cost V 6 bases and J 1 base, with 13 bases left between them. There are 15 residues in the CDR3. Germline V gene data show CDR1 as KGHSH and CDR2 as LQKENI.

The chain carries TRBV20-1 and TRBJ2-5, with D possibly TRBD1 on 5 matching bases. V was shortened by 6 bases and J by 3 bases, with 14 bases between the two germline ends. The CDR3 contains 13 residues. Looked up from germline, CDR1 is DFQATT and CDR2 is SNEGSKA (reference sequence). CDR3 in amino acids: CSALLGVEETQYF. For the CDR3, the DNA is TGCAGTGCCCTCCTAGGGGTTGAAGAGACCCAGTACTTC.

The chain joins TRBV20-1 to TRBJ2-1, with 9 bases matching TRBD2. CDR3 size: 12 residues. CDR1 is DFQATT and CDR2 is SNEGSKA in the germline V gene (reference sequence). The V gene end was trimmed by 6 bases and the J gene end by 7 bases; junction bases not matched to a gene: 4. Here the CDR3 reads CSASAGGNEQFF. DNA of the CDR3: TGCAGTGCCTCAGCGGGGGGAAATGAGCAGTTCTTC.

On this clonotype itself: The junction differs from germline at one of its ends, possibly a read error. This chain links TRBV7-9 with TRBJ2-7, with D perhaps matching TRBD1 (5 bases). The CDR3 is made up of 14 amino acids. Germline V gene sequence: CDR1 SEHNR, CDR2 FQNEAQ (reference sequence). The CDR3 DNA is TGTGCCGGCAGCCTGACGGGTTCCGACAGCGAGCAGTACTTC. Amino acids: CAGSLTGSDSEQYF.

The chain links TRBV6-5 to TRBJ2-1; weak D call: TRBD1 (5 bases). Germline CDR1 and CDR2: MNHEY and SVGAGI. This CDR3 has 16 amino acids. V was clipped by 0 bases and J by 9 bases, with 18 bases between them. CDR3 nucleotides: TGTGCCAGCAGTTACTCCCTCGTACAGGTTTATGGTGAGCAGTTCTTC. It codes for CASSYSLVQVYGEQFF.

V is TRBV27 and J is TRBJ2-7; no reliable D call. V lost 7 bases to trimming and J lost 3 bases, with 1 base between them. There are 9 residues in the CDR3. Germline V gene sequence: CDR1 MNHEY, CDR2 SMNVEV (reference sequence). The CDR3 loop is CASNYEQYF. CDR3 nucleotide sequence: TGTGCCAGCAACTACGAGCAGTACTTC.

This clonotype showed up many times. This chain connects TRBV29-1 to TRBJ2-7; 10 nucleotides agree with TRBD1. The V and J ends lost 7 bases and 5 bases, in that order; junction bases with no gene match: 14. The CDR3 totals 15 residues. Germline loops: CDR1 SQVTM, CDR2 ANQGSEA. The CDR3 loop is CSASRGTGARNEQYF. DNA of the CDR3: TGCAGCGCTTCTCGGGGGACAGGGGCCCGGAACGAGCAGTACTTC.

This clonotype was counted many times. The CDR3 coding sequence is TGTGCCAGCAGCTTCAGAGACAGGTTCGACTCTGGGGCCAACGTCCTGACTTTC. Translation: CASSFRDRFDSGANVLTF. The rearrangement uses TRBV11-1 and TRBJ2-6; perhaps TRBD1 as D (6 bases). The CDR3 is made up of 18 amino acids. V lost 3 bases, J lost 0 bases, and 15 bases lay in between. CDR1 is SGHAT and CDR2 is FQDESV in the germline V gene (reference sequence).

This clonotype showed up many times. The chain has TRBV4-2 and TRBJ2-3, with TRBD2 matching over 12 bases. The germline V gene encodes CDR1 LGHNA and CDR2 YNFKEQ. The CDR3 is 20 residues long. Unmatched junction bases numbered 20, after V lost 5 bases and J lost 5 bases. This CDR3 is CASSGEAGLAGYPHRDTQYF. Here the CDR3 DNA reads TGTGCCAGCAGCGGAGAGGCGGGACTAGCGGGCTATCCGCACAGAGATACGCAGTATTTT.

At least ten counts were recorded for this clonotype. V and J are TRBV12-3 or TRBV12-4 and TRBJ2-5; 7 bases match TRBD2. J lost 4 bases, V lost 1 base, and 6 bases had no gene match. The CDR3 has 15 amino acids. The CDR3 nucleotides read TGTGCCAGCAGTTTAGTTTTGGCTAGCGGAGAGACCCAGTACTTC. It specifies CASSLVLASGETQYF.

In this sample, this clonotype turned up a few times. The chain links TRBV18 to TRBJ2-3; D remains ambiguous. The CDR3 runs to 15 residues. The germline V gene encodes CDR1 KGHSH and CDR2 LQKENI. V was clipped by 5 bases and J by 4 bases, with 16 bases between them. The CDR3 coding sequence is TGTGCCAGCTCATCGCGTTCCGGAACGGCAGATACGCAGTATTTT. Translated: CASSSRSGTADTQYF.

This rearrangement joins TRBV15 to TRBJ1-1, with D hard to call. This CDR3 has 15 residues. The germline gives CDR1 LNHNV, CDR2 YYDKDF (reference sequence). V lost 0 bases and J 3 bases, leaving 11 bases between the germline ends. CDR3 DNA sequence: TGTGCCACCAGCAGAGACGAGGGTTGGGACACTGAAGCTTTCTTT. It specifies CATSRDEGWDTEAFF.

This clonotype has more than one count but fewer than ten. The CDR3 nucleotides are TGTGCCAGCAGCCAAGAAGGCAGCGGGTGGACAGATACGCAGTATTTT. Translation: CASSQEGSGWTDTQYF. The V and J genes are TRBV4-2 and TRBJ2-3; perhaps TRBD2 as D (6 bases). V gave up 0 bases and J gave up 3 bases, with 13 bases separating them. Germline CDR1 is LGHNA and CDR2 is YNFKEQ. The CDR3 is 16 amino acids.

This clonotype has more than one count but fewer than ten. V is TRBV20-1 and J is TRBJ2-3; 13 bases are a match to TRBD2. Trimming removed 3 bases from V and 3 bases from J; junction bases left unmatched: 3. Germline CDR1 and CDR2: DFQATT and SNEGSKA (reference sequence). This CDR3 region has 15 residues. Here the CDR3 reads CSARATSGGTDTQYF. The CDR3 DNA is TGCAGTGCTAGGGCGACTAGCGGGGGGACAGATACGCAGTATTTT.

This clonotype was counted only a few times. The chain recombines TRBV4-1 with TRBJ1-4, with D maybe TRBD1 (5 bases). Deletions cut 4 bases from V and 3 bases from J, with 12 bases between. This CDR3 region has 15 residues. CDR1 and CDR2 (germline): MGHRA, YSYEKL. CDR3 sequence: CASSPRGFANEKLFF. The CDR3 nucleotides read TGCGCCAGCAGCCCGCGGGGGTTCGCTAATGAAAAACTGTTTTTT.